The present T cell receptor beta chain was sequenced within a study of cytomegalovirus exposure and HLA in healthy donors. Study information: Findings of an earlier analysis included 110 million or so unique TCR beta sequences from 190 million or so T cells.

V lost 4 bases and J 0 bases, leaving 4 bases between the germline ends. This CDR3 is built from 12 residues. CDR1 is SGHKS, CDR2 YYEKEE, per germline (reference sequence). The study ran its PCR with 60 Vbeta and 13 Jbeta primers. Clones were sequenced by immunoSEQ multiplex PCR, and TCRdb holds only the in-frame ones, with some missing. The repertoire holds under 200,000 clones, with 75% to 80% as singletons. V gene TRBV5-5 combines with J gene TRBJ1-1; D is undetermined. Sequencing used PBMCs. The TCR comes from a man aged 50-59 years in good health and CMV-seropositive. CDR3 DNA sequence: TGTGCCAGCAGCACACTGAACACTGAAGCTTTCTTT. It is translated as CASSTLNTEAFF.